The sequence of this T cell receptor beta chain was determined in a study of cytomegalovirus exposure and HLA in healthy donors. The CDR3 length is 14 residues. Trimming cost V 7 bases and J 3 bases, with 15 bases left between them. Germline CDR1 reads SNHLY; CDR2 reads FYNNEI. Study findings and constraints: Later findings reportedly placed an Asian-associated ancestry cluster below the 666-donor mean for N-insertions. Analysis was carried out at a later point, and it linked a missense DCLRE1C variant to TCR beta V- and J-gene trimming. In a later analysis, TCR association rates varied by HLA locus: DRB1 most, HLA-C fewest.

A word on this clone: No antigen is known for it.

The PCR contained 60 Vbeta and 13 Jbeta primers. Sequenced by immunoSEQ multiplex PCR; TCRdb stores in-frame clones only, minus some. Among under 130,000 clones listed, more than 60% were seen once. The donors (healthy individuals) were bone marrow donors. This rearrangement joins TRBV2 to TRBJ1-2, with D possibly TRBD1 on 5 matching bases. This TCR derives from a male donor in good health and CMV-seronegative. Sequenced sample: PBMCs. The CDR3 DNA sequence: TGTGCCAGCATGGGGACTGAGGAGGACTATGGCTACACCTTC. Translating gives CASMGTEEDYGYTF. Together with reference TRBV2 and TRBJ1-2, the CDR3 gives the full variable domain: EPEVTQTPSHQVTQMGQEVILRCVPISNHLYFYWYRQILGQKVEFLVSFYNNEISEKSEIFDDQFSVERPDGSNFTLKIRSTKLEDSAMYFCASMGTEEDYGYTFGSGTRLTVV.